Reported below is one T cell receptor beta chain. The data are from a study of radiotherapy plus CTLA-4 blockade in lung cancer. Study-level information: Objective responses were observed in about 17% of patients, and disease control was achieved by just over 30%.

Some clones are missing from TCRdb's copy, which holds only in-frame ones; the method was immunoSEQ multiplex PCR. The sample holds some 15,000 clones, approximately 76% seen once. CDR1 SGHDT and CDR2 YYEEEE come from the germline V gene. V lost 2 bases, J lost 0 bases, and 1 base stayed unmatched. This CDR3 contains 14 residues. The receptor was derived from a human donor with non-small cell lung cancer whose response to radiotherapy plus ipilimumab could not be evaluated. The rearrangement joins TRBV5-6 to TRBJ1-2, with 7 bases identical to TRBD1. The source was peripheral blood, collected from a patient treated with radiotherapy plus ipilimumab. Here the CDR3 reads CASSFDRANYGYTF. The CDR3 DNA reads as TGTGCCAGCAGCTTCGACAGGGCTAACTATGGCTACACCTTC.